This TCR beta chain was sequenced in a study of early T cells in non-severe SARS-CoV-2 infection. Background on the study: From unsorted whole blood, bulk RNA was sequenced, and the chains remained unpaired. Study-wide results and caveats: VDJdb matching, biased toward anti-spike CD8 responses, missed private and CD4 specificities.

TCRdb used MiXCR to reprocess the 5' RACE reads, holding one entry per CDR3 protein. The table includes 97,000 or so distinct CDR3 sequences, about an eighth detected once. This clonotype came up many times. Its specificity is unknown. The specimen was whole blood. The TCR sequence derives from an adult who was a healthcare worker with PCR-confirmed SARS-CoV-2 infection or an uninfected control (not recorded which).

The CDR3 nucleotides are TGTGCCAGCGACAGGGGACAAGAGACCCAGTACTTC. It encodes CASDRGQETQYF. V usage is TRBV7-2 and J usage is TRBJ2-5, with 8 bases lining up with TRBD1. V lost 8 bases, J lost 2 bases, and 1 base stayed unmatched. In germline, CDR1 is SGHTA, CDR2 FQGNSA. This CDR3 contains 12 residues.